These 10 T cell receptor beta chains were all obtained from the same sample, sequenced in a study of T-cell memory formation after mild COVID-19. MiXCR, run by TCRdb on the 5' RACE reads, gives a single entry per CDR3 protein. The sample holds 470,000 or so distinct CDR3 sequences, roughly 17% seen once. The material sequenced was PBMCs or a T cell subset sorted from them (not recorded which). All receptors come from a man between 18 and 29 years old who had mild COVID-19 (a few samples of this study predate the infection). Cell type and time point are not known.

The rearrangement joins TRBV10-3 to TRBJ2-7, with TRBD1 matching over 8 bases. Losses at the gene ends were 4 bases for V and 7 bases for J; bases not matched to a gene: 6. Germline CDR1 ENHRY, CDR2 SYGVKD. The CDR3 length is 13 residues. In nucleotides, the CDR3 is TGTGCCATCAGTGCGGACAGGGAGGTAGAGCAGTACGTC. Its translation is CAISADREVEQYV.

In its sample, this clonotype was seen once. V gene TRBV2 combines with J gene TRBJ1-5; D call uncertain. There are 13 residues in the CDR3. Trimming pared 3 bases from V and 7 bases from J, leaving 10 bases between. The germline V gene has CDR1 SNHLY and CDR2 FYNNEI. The CDR3 protein is CASSEGRFQPQHF. In DNA form, the CDR3 reads TGTGCCAGCAGTGAGGGGAGGTTCCAGCCCCAGCATTTT. Complete variable domain (other parts from reference TRBV2 and TRBJ1-5): EPEVTQTPSHQVTQMGQEVILRCVPISNHLYFYWYRQILGQKVEFLVSFYNNEISEKSEIFDDQFSVERPDGSNFTLKIRSTKLEDSAMYFCASSEGRFQPQHFGDGTRLSIL.

This clonotype occurred a few times. The chain combines TRBV20-1 with TRBJ1-1; D uncertain. Trimming took 3 bases from V and 5 from J, leaving 7 bases between them. Germline assignment: CDR1 DFQATT and CDR2 SNEGSKA (reference sequence). The CDR3 is 11 residues long. The CDR3 DNA is TGCAGTGCTAGGACGGGGACTGAAGCTTTCTTT. Protein: CSARTGTEAFF.

The genes are TRBV4-1 and TRBJ2-3; TRBD2 aligns across 8 bases. The CDR3 has 16 residues. V shed 4 bases, J shed 1 base, and the junction held 7 bases outside the gene matches. Germline-derived CDR1 and CDR2 are MGHRA and YSYEKL. Written as DNA, the CDR3 is TGCGCCAGCAGCCGACTTGTTAGCGGGGGCACAGATACGCAGTATTTT. Translating it yields CASSRLVSGGTDTQYF.

V and J are TRBV20-1 and TRBJ2-6; the D is unclear. Germline V gene lookup returns CDR1 DFQATT and CDR2 SNEGSKA (reference sequence). V lost 3 bases and J 0 bases, leaving 6 bases between the germline ends. The CDR3 has 14 residues. CDR3 in amino acids: CSARSPSGANVLTF. In DNA form, the CDR3 reads TGCAGTGCTAGGTCGCCCTCTGGGGCCAACGTCCTGACTTTC.

The chain uses TRBV6-2 or TRBV6-3 and TRBJ1-5, with a possible D match to TRBD1 (6 bases). Germline V CDR1 and CDR2: MNHEY, SVGEGT. The CDR3 extends over 14 amino acids. V was cut by 7 bases and J by 7 bases, with 17 bases left in between. The DNA of the CDR3 is TGTGCCAGCACCGAGCTCCGGGGGGGCCAGCCCCAGCATTTT. This translates into CASTELRGGQPQHF.

This clonotype was recorded a few times. This chain uses TRBV24-1 with TRBJ2-1, with D tentatively TRBD2 (5 bases). Germline assignment: CDR1 KGHDR and CDR2 SFDVKD. V gave up 4 bases and J gave up 10 bases, with 13 bases separating them. CDR3 length: 13 amino acids. CDR3 bases: TGTGCCACCAGTGAACAAACCCGACTAGAGCAGTTCTTC. The encoded protein is CATSEQTRLEQFF.

Notes on this clonotype: This clone may be a read error of a much larger clone one base away. V is TRBV20-1 and J is TRBJ1-2; D possibly corresponds to TRBD1 (6 bases). Between the trimmed V and J ends, which lost 4 bases and 6 bases, there was a span of 15 bases. The CDR3 totals 13 residues. Germline assignment: CDR1 DFQATT and CDR2 SNEGSKA (reference sequence). CDR3 DNA: TGCAGTGCTACGTTAGAGGCAGGGGATGGCTACACCTTC. Amino acids: CSATLEAGDGYTF.

In DNA, the CDR3 is TGCAGCCTTGCGGGTCGGACAGGGGACTTCTCCAATGAGCAGTTCTTC. Protein product: CSLAGRTGDFSNEQFF. The chain recombines TRBV29-1 with TRBJ2-1, with TRBD1 matching over 9 bases. The CDR3 length is 16 residues. Germline-derived CDR1 and CDR2 are SQVTM and ANQGSEA. After removal of 8 bases from V and 6 bases from J, the junction contained 17 bases not matched to a gene.

The sample holds a few counts of this clonotype. V usage is TRBV5-1 and J usage is TRBJ2-1; 8 bases line up with TRBD1. Losses at the gene ends were 3 bases for V and 7 bases for J; bases not matched to a gene: 3. This CDR3 contains 13 residues. Per the germline V gene, CDR1 is SGHRS and CDR2 is YFSETQ. CDR3 sequence reads: CASSWRTGNEQFF. DNA for the CDR3: TGCGCCAGCAGCTGGAGGACAGGGAATGAGCAGTTCTTC. The full variable domain, its missing parts supplied by reference TRBV5-1 and TRBJ2-1, is KAGVTQTPRYLIKTRGQQVTLSCSPISGHRSVSWYQQTPGQGLQFLFEYFSETQRNKGNFPGRFSGRQFSNSRSEMNVSTLELGDSALYLCASSWRTGNEQFFGPGTRLTVL.